This T cell receptor beta chain is drawn from a study of cytotoxic CD8 clonotypes in ibrutinib-treated CLL. Study-wide results and limits: Having risen at ibrutinib response, clonality had fallen back toward baseline by progression. Researchers report that baseline clonality outpaced age-matched healthy donors and tracked circulating CD8+ T-cell counts.

Deletions cut 4 bases from V and 4 bases from J, with 11 bases between. The CDR3 has 13 residues. The germline V gene has CDR1 SGHRS and CDR2 YFSETQ. Libraries were prepared by immunoSEQ multiplex PCR; TCRdb keeps only in-frame clonotypes and omits some of them. Of 250,000 to 350,000 clones listed, approximately 76% were seen once; the top ten hold about 6%. This clone occurred a few times. Its target is unknown. Sequences were derived from PBMCs, sampled at disease progression, from a patient treated with ibrutinib. This TCR came from a human donor with chronic lymphocytic leukemia. This sequence joins TRBV5-1 and TRBJ2-5; D unresolved. The CDR3 sequence: CASSPRFGETQYF. Here the CDR3 DNA reads TGCGCCAGCAGCCCGAGGTTCGGAGAGACCCAGTACTTC.